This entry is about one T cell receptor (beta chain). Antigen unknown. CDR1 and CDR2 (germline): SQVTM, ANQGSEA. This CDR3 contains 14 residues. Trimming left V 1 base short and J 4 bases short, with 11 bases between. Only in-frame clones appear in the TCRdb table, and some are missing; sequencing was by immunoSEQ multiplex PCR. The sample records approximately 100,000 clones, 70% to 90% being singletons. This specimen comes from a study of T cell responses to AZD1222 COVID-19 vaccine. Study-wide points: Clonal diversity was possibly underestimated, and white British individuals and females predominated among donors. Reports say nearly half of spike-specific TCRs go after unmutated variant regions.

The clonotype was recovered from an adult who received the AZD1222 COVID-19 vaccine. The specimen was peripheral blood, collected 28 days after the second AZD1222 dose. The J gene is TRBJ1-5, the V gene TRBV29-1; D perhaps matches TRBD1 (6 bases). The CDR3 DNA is TGCAGCGTTGAAGTCGGGGGCCGGAATCAGCCCCAGCATTTT. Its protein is CSVEVGGRNQPQHF.